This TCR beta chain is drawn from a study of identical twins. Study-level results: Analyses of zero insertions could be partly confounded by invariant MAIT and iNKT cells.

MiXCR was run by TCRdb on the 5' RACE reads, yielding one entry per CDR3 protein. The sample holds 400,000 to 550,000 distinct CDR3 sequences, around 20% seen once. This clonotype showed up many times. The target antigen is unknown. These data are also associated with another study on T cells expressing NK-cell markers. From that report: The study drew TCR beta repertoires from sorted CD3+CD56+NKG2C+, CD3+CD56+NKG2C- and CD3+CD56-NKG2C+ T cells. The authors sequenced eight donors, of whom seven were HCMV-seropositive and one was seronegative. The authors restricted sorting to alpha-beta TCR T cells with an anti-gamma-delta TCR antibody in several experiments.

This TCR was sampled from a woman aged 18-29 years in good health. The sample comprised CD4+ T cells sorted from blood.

CDR3 residues: CASSQGTSGDNEQFF. DNA for the CDR3: TGTGCCAGCAGCCAAGGGACTAGCGGCGACAATGAGCAGTTCTTC. The V and J genes are TRBV5-6 and TRBJ2-1, with 11 bases aligning to TRBD2. Losses at the gene ends were 4 bases for V and 5 bases for J; bases not matched to a gene: 5. This CDR3 is built from 15 residues. Germline assignment: CDR1 SGHDT and CDR2 YYEEEE.